The clone carrying this T cell receptor beta chain was seen just once. Its antigen remains unidentified. This entry comes from a study of beta chain features in type 1 diabetes. In the study overall: Age, gender, cell numbers and subset yield matched between patients and controls.

The CDR3 is 14 residues long. V lost 5 bases to trimming and J lost 0 bases, with 8 bases between them. Germline V gene lookup returns CDR1 SGHNT and CDR2 YENEEA. Study outcomes and limitations: Shortening of TCRB CDR3s, moderate but significant, appeared in all four CD4+ subsets of Type 1 diabetes patients. The similarity of naive, central memory and Treg TCRB repertoires appeared greater among patients than among healthy donors. No resolution was reached here on whether HLA type influences TCRB rearrangement.

cDNA synthesis used the whole RNA isolate, giving expressed TCRB sequences. An average of around 3.9 million reads was obtained for naive, central memory and regulatory T cell samples. Measured with immunoSEQ multiplex PCR; TCRdb has only the in-frame clones, and not every one. The repertoire holds 250,000 to 350,000 clones, with roughly an eighth as singletons. The genes are TRBV11-3 and TRBJ1-3; D gene unclear. Sequenced sample: naive CD4+ T cells from blood. The sequence derives from a man between 25 and 39 years old with type 1 diabetes. In DNA form, the CDR3 reads TGTGCCAGCAGCCACGGGAACTCTGGAAACACCATATATTTT. This gives the protein CASSHGNSGNTIYF.